These 4 T cell receptor beta chains share one sample of origin, sequenced in a study of regulatory T cells in long-lasting Graves disease. Libraries of TCR beta came from iRepertoire HTBI primers plus Arm-PCR of CDR3 regions. Each CDR3 protein gets one entry after TCRdb re-called the multiplex PCR reads with MiXCR. The sample comprises 450,000 or so distinct CDR3 sequences, around 21% of which are singletons, and 7% to 10% rests with the top ten. Time point of the sample: persistent/refractory GD, antithyroid drugs over 5 years with positive TRAb. PBMCs were the source of the RNA used for TCR sequencing. The source material was peripheral blood mononuclear cells (PBMCs), sampled when the disease was refractory, from a patient treated with antithyroid drugs. All receptors derive from a female donor with Graves disease.

This clonotype occurred many times. The V gene is TRBV6-1, the J gene TRBJ2-7; D possibly uses TRBD1 or TRBD2 (5 bases each). This CDR3 region has 12 residues. The germline gives CDR1 MNHNS, CDR2 SASEGT. V lost 6 bases to trimming and J lost 7 bases, with 13 bases between them. CDR3 residues: CASSPGLAEQYF. The CDR3 DNA follows: TGTGCCAGCAGCCCAGGGCTAGCAGAGCAGTACTTC.

This clonotype was seen ten or more times. The CDR3 spells CASSAIAGVGTGELFF. For the CDR3, the DNA is TGTGCCAGCAGCGCAATAGCGGGAGTGGGCACCGGGGAGCTGTTTTTT. The genes are TRBV9 and TRBJ2-2, with TRBD2 matching over 9 bases. With V trimmed by 3 bases and J by 4 bases, 7 bases remained unmatched. The germline V gene has CDR1 SGDLS and CDR2 YYNGEE. This CDR3 comprises 16 residues.

The table lists this clonotype with many counts. J is TRBJ1-2 and V is TRBV20-1; 10 bases agree with TRBD1. The germline gives CDR1 DFQATT, CDR2 SNEGSKA (reference sequence). The CDR3 is 18 residues long. Trimming took 5 bases from V and 3 from J; bases not matched to a gene: 18. The CDR3 bases are TGCAGTGCTCCGTTTCGTCCCGGGACAGGGGCGGGCCACTATGGCTACACCTTC. Translation gives CSAPFRPGTGAGHYGYTF.

V is TRBV7-2 and J is TRBJ2-2, with 7 nucleotides matching TRBD1. The CDR3 runs 14 residues. The J segment lost 8 bases and the V segment lost 4 bases, leaving 7 bases of the junction unmatched. Germline lookup yields CDR1 SGHTA and CDR2 FQGNSA. The CDR3 protein is CASSYDRDEGELFF. CDR3 nucleotides: TGTGCCAGCAGCTACGACAGGGACGAGGGGGAGCTGTTTTTT.